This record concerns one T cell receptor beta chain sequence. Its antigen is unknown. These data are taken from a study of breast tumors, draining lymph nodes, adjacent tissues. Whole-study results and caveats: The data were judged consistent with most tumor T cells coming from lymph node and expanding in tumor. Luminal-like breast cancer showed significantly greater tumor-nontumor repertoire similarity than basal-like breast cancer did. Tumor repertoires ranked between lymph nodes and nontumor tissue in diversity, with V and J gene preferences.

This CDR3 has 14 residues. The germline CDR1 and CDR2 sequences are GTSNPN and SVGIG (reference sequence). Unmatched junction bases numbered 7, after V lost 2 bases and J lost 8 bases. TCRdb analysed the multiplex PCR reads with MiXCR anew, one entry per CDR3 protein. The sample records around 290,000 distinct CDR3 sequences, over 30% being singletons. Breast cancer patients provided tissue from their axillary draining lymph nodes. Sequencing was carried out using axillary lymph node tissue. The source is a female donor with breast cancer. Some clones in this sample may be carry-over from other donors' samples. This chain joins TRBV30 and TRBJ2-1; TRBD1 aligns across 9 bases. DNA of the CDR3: TGTGCCTGGAGTTCACAGGGGGCTCGGGATGAGCAGTTCTTC. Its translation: CAWSSQGARDEQFF.